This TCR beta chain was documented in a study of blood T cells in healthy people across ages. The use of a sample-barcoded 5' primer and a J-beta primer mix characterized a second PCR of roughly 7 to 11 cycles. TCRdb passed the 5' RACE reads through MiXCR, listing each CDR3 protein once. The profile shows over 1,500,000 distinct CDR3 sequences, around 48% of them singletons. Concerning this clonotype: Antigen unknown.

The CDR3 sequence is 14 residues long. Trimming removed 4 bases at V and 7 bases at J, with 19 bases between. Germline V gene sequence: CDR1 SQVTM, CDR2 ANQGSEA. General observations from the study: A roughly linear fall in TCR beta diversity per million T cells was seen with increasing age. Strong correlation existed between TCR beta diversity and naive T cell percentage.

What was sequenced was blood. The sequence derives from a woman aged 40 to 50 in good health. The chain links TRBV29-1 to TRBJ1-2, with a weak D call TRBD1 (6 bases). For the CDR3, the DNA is TGCAGCGTTGTCCTTCCGACAGGCCTCGTTGGCTACACCTTC. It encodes CSVVLPTGLVGYTF.